This T cell receptor beta chain originates from a study of blood T cell repertoires in COVID-19. In the authors' workflow: From reference gene primer amplification, estimates of nucleated cell counts were derived. The repertoire was sequenced with immunoSEQ multiplex PCR; TCRdb's copy has only in-frame clones and lacks some. From that table come the V and J calls and clone size; the DNA was used to work out D and trimming. This sample has around 190,000 clones, with approximately 84% found just once. The germline V gene has CDR1 MNHNY and CDR2 SVGAGI (reference sequence). V shed 5 bases and J shed 6 bases, with 25 bases lying between them. The CDR3 runs to 18 residues.

The chain links TRBV6-6 to TRBJ2-2, with D possibly being TRBD1 (6 bases). The sequence derives from a human donor in a cohort sampled during active COVID-19. Sequencing was done on a sample of peripheral blood. The CDR3 DNA reads as TGTGCCAGCAGTCCGCCGGACAGAGCCTTCTTATTTGCCGGGGAGCTGTTTTTT. Translation gives CASSPPDRAFLFAGELFF.